A selection of T cell receptor beta chains follows, all from one sample in a study of CD8+ T cells in alopecia areata. The method was immunoSEQ multiplex PCR; TCRdb's version includes in-frame clones alone and lacks a portion of them. The sample holds 100,000 to 150,000 clones; over 50% are singletons and the top ten take less than 5.5%. Sequenced material: CD4+ T cells sorted from blood, taken at week 0. The receptors derive from a human donor with alopecia areata. Each CDR3 is given with its conserved first and last residue. The D gene is left open where the match is weak. Clone size is not always given. Where it is, it says once, few, many or a class for expanded clones.

J	D	size	V	DNA	CDR3
TRBJ2-5	-	-	TRBV29-1	TGCAGCGTTGGGGAAGTGGGCAGAGGGCACTTC	CSVGEVGRGHF
TRBJ2-7	-	few	TRBV6-5	TGTGCCAGCAGCCGTACAGCCATAGGGGACGAGCAGTACTTC	CASSRTAIGDEQYF
TRBJ1-5	-	few	TRBV23-1	TGCGCCAGCAGTCAATTGGCAGTCCGCAGGGTAGTCTGTCAGCCCCAGCATTTT	CASSQLAVRRVVCQPQHF
TRBJ2-7	-	-	TRBV9	TGTGCCAGCAGCGTTTCTGGGGGAATCGAGCAGTACTTC	CASSVSGGIEQYF
TRBJ1-2	-	-	TRBV4-1	TGCGCCAGCAGCCAAGATCGCGTGAGGAATGGCTACACCTTC	CASSQDRVRNGYTF
TRBJ2-2	-	few	TRBV6-6	TGTGCCAGCAGTTACCCGGGCAGCACCGGGGAGCTGTTTTTT	CASSYPGSTGELFF
TRBJ2-1	-	-	TRBV30	TGTGCCTCATACAGGGAGGGGTACAATGAGCAGTTCTTC	CASYREGYNEQFF
TRBJ2-3	-	-	TRBV2	TGTGCCAGCAGTGAGGTTACGCAGTATTTT	CASSEVTQYF
TRBJ1-4	TRBD1	-	TRBV4-1	TGCGCCAGCAGCCAAACGCAGGGGGCCTCTGCAACTAATGAAAAACTGTTTTTT	CASSQTQGASATNEKLFF
TRBJ2-5	-	few	TRBV5-1	TGCGCCAGCAGCTTCAAGGCCGCGGAGACCCAGTACTTC	CASSFKAAETQYF
TRBJ2-3	-	-	TRBV30	TGTGCCTGGACGACACTAACCACAGATACGCAGTATTTT	CAWTTLTTDTQYF
TRBJ2-1	-	-	TRBV5-6	TGTGCCACTTCAACTGGGGATGGCAATGAGCAGTTCTTC	CATSTGDGNEQFF
TRBJ2-3	-	-	TRBV7-3	TGTGCCAGCAGCCCACAGATGGGCGGGGATCAGCGGTATTTT	CASSPQMGGDQRYF
TRBJ2-7	TRBD2	-	TRBV7-2	TGTGCCAGCAGGGAAAGGAGCTTAGCGGGGGGCGGCGAGCAGTACTTC	CASRERSLAGGGEQYF
TRBJ1-1	-	-	TRBV5-1	TGCGCCAGCAGCTTGGAGGCGAACACTGAAGCTTTCTTT	CASSLEANTEAFF
TRBJ1-1	TRBD1	-	TRBV4-3	TGCGCCAGTACAGGGGCGAACACTGAAGCTTTCTTT	CASTGANTEAFF
TRBJ1-5	-	once	TRBV6-5	TGTGCCAGCAGTGATTATGGTCGGCAGCCCCAGCATTTT	CASSDYGRQPQHF
TRBJ1-5	-	-	TRBV4-1	TGCGCCAGCAGGGGGGCACTTTGGGGCAATCAGCCCCAGCATTTT	CASRGALWGNQPQHF